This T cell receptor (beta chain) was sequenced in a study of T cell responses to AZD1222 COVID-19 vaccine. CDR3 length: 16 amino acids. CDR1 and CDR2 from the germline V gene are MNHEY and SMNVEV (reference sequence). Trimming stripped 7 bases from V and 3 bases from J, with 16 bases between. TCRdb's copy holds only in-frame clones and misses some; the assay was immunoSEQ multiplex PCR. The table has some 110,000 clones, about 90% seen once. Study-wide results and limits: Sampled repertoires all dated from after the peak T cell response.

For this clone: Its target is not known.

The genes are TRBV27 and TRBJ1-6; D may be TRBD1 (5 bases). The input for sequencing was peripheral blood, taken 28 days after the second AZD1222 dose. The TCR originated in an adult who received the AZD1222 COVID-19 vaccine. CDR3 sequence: CASKWGSRIYNSPLHF. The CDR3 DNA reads TGTGCCAGCAAATGGGGCAGTAGGATCTATAATTCACCCCTCCACTTT.